This T cell receptor (beta chain) was sequenced in a study of neurological immune-mediated disorders. Points from the study as a whole: Across subjects, expanded clones had no CDR3 amino acid sequences in common, pointing to private repertoires in all groups. HTLV-1-associated myelopathy had the most TCR clonal expansion, whereas multiple sclerosis had the least (lower than in healthy controls).

With 1 base removed from V and 4 bases from J, the gap between germline ends came to 11 bases. Germline CDR1 and CDR2: SGHRS and YFSETQ. The CDR3 length is 14 residues. This clonotype appeared many times. Its target is not known. The cDNA was generated through 5'RACE incorporating 10-nucleotide random UMIs. Over 160 million TCR-beta sequences from 15-18 subjects were obtained in each sequencing run. TCRdb processed the 5' RACE reads anew with MiXCR; each CDR3 protein has one entry. Here the sample spans around 90,000 distinct CDR3 sequences, approximately 13% being singletons. The time point: longitudinal time-point 2.

The gene calls are TRBV5-1 and TRBJ1-2; D is ambiguous. The sequence came from a female donor with HTLV-1-associated myelopathy (HAM/TSP). Sample: PBMCs. CDR3 sequence reads: CASSLLEGGYGYTF. For the CDR3, the DNA is TGCGCCAGCAGCTTGTTGGAGGGCGGCTATGGCTACACCTTC. Variable domain in full (rest from reference TRBV5-1 and TRBJ1-2): KAGVTQTPRYLIKTRGQQVTLSCSPISGHRSVSWYQQTPGQGLQFLFEYFSETQRNKGNFPGRFSGRQFSNSRSEMNVSTLELGDSALYLCASSLLEGGYGYTFGSGTRLTVV.